This T cell receptor beta chain stems from a study of blood T cell repertoires in COVID-19. About the research overall: The United States, Italy and Spain supplied acute and convalescent COVID-19 samples. T cells, B-cell-depleted T cells, or PBMCs supplied cDNA or gDNA.

The sample holds a few counts of this clone. CDR3 size: 14 residues. CDR1 SGHNT and CDR2 YYREEE come from the germline V gene (reference sequence). V lost 3 bases, J lost 5 bases, and 14 bases lay in between. Original methodology: Reference gene primer amplification gave nucleated cell count estimates. This table comes from immunoSEQ multiplex PCR, and its TCRdb copy is limited to in-frame clones, with some not included. V and J calls and clone size come straight from that table; D and trimming were deduced from the DNA. Of 250,000 to 300,000 clones detected, about nine tenths appear once; the ten largest clones hold 9.5% to 15%. Patients of the Seattle cohort, enrolled during active infection, were followed longitudinally.

The sequenced sample was peripheral blood. The TCR originated in a woman in her 30s with COVID-19, enrolled during active disease. This sequence joins TRBV5-4 and TRBJ1-1, with TRBD1 as a possible D gene (6 bases). CDR3 residues: CASSSGATLTEAFF. CDR3 DNA sequence: TGTGCCAGCAGCTCAGGGGCCACTTTGACTGAAGCTTTCTTT.